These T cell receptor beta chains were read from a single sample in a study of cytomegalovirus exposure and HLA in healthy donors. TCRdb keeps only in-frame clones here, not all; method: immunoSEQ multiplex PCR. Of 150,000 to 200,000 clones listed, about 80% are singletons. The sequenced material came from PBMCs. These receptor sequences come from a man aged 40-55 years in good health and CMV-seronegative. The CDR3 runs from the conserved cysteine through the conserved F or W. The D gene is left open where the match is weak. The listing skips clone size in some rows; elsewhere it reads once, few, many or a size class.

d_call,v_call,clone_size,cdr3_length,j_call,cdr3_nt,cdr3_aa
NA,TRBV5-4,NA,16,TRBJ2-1,TGTGCCAGCACCCGCCCGGGTGACGGGTCCTACAATGAGCAGTTCTTC,CASTRPGDGSYNEQFF
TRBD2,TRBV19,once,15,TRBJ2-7,TGTGCCAGTAGCACCGCGACTAGCGAAGTCGACGAGCAGTACTTC,CASSTATSEVDEQYF
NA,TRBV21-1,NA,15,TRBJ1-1,TGTGCCAGCAGCAAAGTAGGGGGCATAAACACTGAAGCTTTCTTT,CASSKVGGINTEAFF
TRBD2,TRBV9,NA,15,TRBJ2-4,TGTGCCAGCAGCGCAGGGGGACTAGCGAAAAACATTCAGTACTTC,CASSAGGLAKNIQYF
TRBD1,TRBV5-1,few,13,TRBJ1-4,TGCGCCAGCAGCTTGACAGGGGTTGAAAAACTGTTTTTT,CASSLTGVEKLFF
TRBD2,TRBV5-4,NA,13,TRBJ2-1,TGTGCCAGCAGCCCGACTAGCGGGAATGAGCAGTTCTTC,CASSPTSGNEQFF
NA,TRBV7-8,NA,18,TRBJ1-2,TGTGCCAGCAGCTTTCAACAGGTTCCTCCTCTCCTAGTACGTGGCTACACCTTC,CASSFQQVPPLLVRGYTF
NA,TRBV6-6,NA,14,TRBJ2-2,TGTGCCAGCACCTCTGGAACAGGATCCGGGGAGCTGTTTTTT,CASTSGTGSGELFF
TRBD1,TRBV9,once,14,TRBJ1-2,TGTGCCAGCAGCGCTTCCGGGACAGGGCTTGGCTACACCTTC,CASSASGTGLGYTF
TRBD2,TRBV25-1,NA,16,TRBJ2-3,TGTGCCAGCAGTGAAGGACTAGCGGCTAGCACAGATACGCAGTATTTT,CASSEGLAASTDTQYF
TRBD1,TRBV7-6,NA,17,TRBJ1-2,TGTGCCAGCAGCTTACGGGACAGGGGACCGCTGAACTATGGCTACACCTTC,CASSLRDRGPLNYGYTF
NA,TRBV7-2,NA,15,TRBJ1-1,TGTGCCAGCAGCTTAGAGCCGATCGAGCACACTGAAGCTTTCTTT,CASSLEPIEHTEAFF
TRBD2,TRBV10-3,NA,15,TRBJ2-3,TGTGCCATCAGTGAGTCGAGGACTAGCTTAGATACGCAGTATTTT,CAISESRTSLDTQYF
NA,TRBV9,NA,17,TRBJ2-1,TGTGCCAGCAGCGTAGAAGGAGGGCCAGACTCCTACAATGAGCAGTTCTTC,CASSVEGGPDSYNEQFF
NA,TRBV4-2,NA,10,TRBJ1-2,TGTGCCAGCTCCGGGAACGGCTACACCTTC,CASSGNGYTF
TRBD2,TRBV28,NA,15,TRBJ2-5,TGTGCCAGCTCCCCCGCGGGGGGCGGGTCCGAGACCCAGTACTTC,CASSPAGGGSETQYF
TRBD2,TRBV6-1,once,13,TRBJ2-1,TGTGCCAGCACGACTAGCGGGAGAGGTGAGCAGTTCTTC,CASTTSGRGEQFF
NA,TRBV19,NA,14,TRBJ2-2,TGTGCCAGTAGTATAGTTCTAGGCCCCGGGGAGCTGTTTTTT,CASSIVLGPGELFF
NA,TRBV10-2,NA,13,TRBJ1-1,TGCGCCACAGGGGCAGGGGAACACTTGGAAGCTTTCTTT,CATGAGEHLEAFF
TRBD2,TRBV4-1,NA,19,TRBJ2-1,TGCGCCAGCAGCCAAGATCCCTCCCAGGGCGGGAGGAAGAACAATGAGCAGTTCTTC,CASSQDPSQGGRKNNEQFF
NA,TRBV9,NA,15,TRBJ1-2,TGTGCCAGCAGCGCTGGAGGGGTGACGGACTATGGCTACACCTTC,CASSAGGVTDYGYTF
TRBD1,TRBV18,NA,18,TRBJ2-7,TGTGCCAGCTCACTTCTCCCCAAAGTTGGGACAGGGGGCTACGAGCAGTACTTC,CASSLLPKVGTGGYEQYF
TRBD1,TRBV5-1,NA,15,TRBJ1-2,TGCGCCAGCAGCCAATCAACAGGGGGTGGCTATGGCTACACCTTC,CASSQSTGGGYGYTF
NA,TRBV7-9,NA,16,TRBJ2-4,TGTTCCAGCAGCTTTGTAAGCCCGAGGGCCAAAAACATTCAGTACTTC,CSSSFVSPRAKNIQYF
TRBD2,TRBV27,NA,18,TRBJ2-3,TGTGCCAGCAGTTTATCCTTTGGACTAGCGGAGAGCACAGATACGCAGTATTTT,CASSLSFGLAESTDTQYF
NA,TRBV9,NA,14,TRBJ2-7,TGTGCCAGCAGCGAGACAGAAACCTCCTACGAGCAGTACTTC,CASSETETSYEQYF
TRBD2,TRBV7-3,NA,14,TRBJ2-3,TGTGCCAGCAGCGGGAGGGCCCCGGGGGATACGCAGTATTTT,CASSGRAPGDTQYF
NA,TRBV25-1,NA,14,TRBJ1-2,TGTGCCAGCAGCATACAGGGAGCCTCATATGGCTACACCTTC,CASSIQGASYGYTF
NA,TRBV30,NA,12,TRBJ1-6,TGTGCCTGGAGTGCGGCCGGGGAAATCCTCCACTTT,CAWSAAGEILHF
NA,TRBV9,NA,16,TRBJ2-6,TGTGCCAGCAGCGCCGAGCGGGCGGCTGGGGCCAACGTCCTGACTTTC,CASSAERAAGANVLTF
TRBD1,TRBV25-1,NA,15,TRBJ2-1,TGTGCCATCAGTGAGGGGACAGGCCCCCACAATGAGCAGTTCTTC,CAISEGTGPHNEQFF
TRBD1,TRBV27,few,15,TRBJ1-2,TGTGCCAGCAGTTCCCCCGGGACAGGGAACTATGGCTACACCTTC,CASSSPGTGNYGYTF
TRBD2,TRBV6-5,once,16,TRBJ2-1,TGTGCCAGCAGTTCTCTAGCGGGAGTCTCCTACAATGAGCAGTTCTTC,CASSSLAGVSYNEQFF
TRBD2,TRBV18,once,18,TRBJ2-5,TGTGCCAGCTCACCACCGACTAGCGGGAGGAGTACTCAAGAGACCCAGTACTTC,CASSPPTSGRSTQETQYF
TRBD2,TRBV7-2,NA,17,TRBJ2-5,TGTGCCAGCAGCTTAGTCCCAGCGGGGTTCCCTCAAGAGACCCAGTACTTC,CASSLVPAGFPQETQYF
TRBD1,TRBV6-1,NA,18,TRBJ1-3,TGTGCCAGCAGTGCATCGGCGACAGGGGATAACGCCGGAAACACCATATATTTT,CASSASATGDNAGNTIYF
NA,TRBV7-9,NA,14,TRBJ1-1,TGTGCCAGCAGCCGGGTCGGGTTGGACACTGAAGCTTTCTTT,CASSRVGLDTEAFF
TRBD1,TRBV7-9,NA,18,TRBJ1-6,TGTTCCAGCAGCCTCGGGACAGGGGGCGCCTCCTATAATTCACCCCTCCACTTT,CSSSLGTGGASYNSPLHF
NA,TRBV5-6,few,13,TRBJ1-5,TGTGCCAGCAGCTTGGCGGGCAATCAGCCCCAGCATTTT,CASSLAGNQPQHF
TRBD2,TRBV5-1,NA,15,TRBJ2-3,TGCGCCAGCAGCTTCGGCCTAGCGGGGACAGATACGCAGTATTTT,CASSFGLAGTDTQYF
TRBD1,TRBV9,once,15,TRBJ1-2,TGTGCCAGCAGTGAGGGACAGGGGGACAACTATGGCTACACCTTC,CASSEGQGDNYGYTF
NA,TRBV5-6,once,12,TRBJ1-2,TGTGCCAGCAGCTTGAGAACCGGGAGGGACACCTTC,CASSLRTGRDTF